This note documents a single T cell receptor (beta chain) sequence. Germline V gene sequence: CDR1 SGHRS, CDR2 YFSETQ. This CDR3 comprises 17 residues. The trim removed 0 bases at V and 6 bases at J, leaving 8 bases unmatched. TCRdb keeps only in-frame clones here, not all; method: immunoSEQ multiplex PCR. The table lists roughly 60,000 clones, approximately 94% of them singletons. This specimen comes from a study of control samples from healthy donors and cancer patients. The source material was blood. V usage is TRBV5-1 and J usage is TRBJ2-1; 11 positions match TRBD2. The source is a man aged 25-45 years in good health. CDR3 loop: CASSLESSGGPLNEQFF. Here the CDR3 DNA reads TGCGCCAGCAGCTTGGAATCTAGCGGGGGGCCTCTCAATGAGCAGTTCTTC.